This TCR beta chain was captured by sequencing in a study of blood T cell repertoires in COVID-19. Overall study: Collection of acute and convalescent COVID-19 samples took place in the United States, Italy and Spain.

Study processing details: Cell counts per sample came from amplifying reference gene primers. Sequencing used immunoSEQ multiplex PCR; TCRdb keeps in-frame clones, though not all of them. V, J and clone size are those of that table, while D and trimming were read from the DNA. The sample consists of over 65,000 clones, 80% of them appearing once. CDR3 length equals 17 residues. The V gene end was trimmed by 0 bases and the J gene end by 4 bases; junction bases not matched to a gene: 11. CDR1 is SGHKS, CDR2 YYEKEE, per germline (reference sequence). V gene TRBV5-5 combines with J gene TRBJ2-7; 9 bases match TRBD1. The sequence came from a woman between 40 and 55 years old with active or convalescent COVID-19. Sequenced: peripheral blood. CDR3 nucleotides: TGTGCCAGCAGCTTGGGTGGGGGACAGGGAAAGGGATACGAGCAGTACTTC. Translating gives CASSLGGGQGKGYEQYF.